This T cell receptor (beta chain) was retrieved from a study of T cells in Graves' hyperthyroidism and ophthalmopathy. Study-wide results and limits: From stable hyperthyroidism, ophthalmopathy was separated by a 13 V-J model.

Researchers amplified the TCR beta CDR3 regions from RNA transcripts. Carried out on the TCR CDR3, a first-round RT-PCR used the HTBI primer set. TCRdb re-called the multiplex PCR reads through MiXCR, storing one row per CDR3 protein. The data hold about 360,000 distinct CDR3 sequences, with about 13% observed a single time. An absence of ophthalmopathy progression within 18 months meant stable Graves' hyperthyroidism. V was pared by 2 bases and J by 11 bases, with 5 bases of the junction left unmatched. Germline values: CDR1 LGHDT, CDR2 YNNKEL (reference sequence). The CDR3 has 15 amino acids. This clonotype was seen at least ten times. The antigen is undetermined.

J is TRBJ1-6 and V is TRBV3-1; 11 bases are shared with TRBD1. This receptor was taken from a woman under 30 with Graves' hyperthyroidism. The specimen sequenced was blood. Here the CDR3 reads CASSQLGTGGTPLHF. The CDR3, as DNA: TGTGCCAGCAGCCAACTCGGGACAGGGGGAACACCCCTCCACTTT.